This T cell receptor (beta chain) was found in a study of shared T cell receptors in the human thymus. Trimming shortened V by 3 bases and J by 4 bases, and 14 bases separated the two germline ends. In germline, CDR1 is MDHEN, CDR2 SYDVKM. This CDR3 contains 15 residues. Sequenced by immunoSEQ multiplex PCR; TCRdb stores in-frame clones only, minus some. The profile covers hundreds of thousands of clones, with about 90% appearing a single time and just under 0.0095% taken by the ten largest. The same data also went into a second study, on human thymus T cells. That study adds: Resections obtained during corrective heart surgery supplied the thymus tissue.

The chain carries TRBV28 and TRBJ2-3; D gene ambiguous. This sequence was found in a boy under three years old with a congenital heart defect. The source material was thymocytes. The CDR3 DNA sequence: TGTGCCAGCAGTTTGCAGGAAAGCACCGCAGATACGCAGTATTTT. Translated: CASSLQESTADTQYF. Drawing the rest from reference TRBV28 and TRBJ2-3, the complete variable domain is DVKVTQSSRYLVKRTGEKVFLECVQDMDHENMFWYRQDPGLGLRLIYFSYDVKMKEKGDIPEGYSVSREKKERFSLILESASTNQTSMYLCASSLQESTADTQYFGPGTRLTVL.